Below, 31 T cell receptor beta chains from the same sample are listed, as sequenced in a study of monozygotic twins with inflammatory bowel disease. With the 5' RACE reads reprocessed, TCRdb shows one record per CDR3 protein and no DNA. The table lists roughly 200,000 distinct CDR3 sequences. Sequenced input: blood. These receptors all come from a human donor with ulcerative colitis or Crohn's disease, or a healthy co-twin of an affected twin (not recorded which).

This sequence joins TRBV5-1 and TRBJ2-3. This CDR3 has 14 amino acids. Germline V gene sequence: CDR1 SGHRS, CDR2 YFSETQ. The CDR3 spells CASSSTASTDTQYF.

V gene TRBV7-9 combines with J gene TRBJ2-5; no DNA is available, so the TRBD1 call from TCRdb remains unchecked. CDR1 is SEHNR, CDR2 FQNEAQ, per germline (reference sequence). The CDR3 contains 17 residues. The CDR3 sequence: CASSPLDGTANKETQYF. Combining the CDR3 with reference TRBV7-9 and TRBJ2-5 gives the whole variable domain DTGVSQNPRHKITKRGQNVTFRCDPISEHNRLYWYRQTLGQGPEFLTYFQNEAQLEKSRLLSDRFSAERPKGSFSTLEIQRTEQGDSAMYLCASSPLDGTANKETQYFGPGTRLLVL.

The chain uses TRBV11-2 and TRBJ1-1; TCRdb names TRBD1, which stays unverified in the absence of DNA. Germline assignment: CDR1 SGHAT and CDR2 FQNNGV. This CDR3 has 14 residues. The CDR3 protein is CASSSTGLATEAFF.

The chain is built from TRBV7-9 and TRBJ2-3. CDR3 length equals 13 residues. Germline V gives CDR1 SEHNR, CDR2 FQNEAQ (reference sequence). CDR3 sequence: CATRNPHTDTQYF.

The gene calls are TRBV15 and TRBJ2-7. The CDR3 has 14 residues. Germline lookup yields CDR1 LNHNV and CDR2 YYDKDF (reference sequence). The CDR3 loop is CATSRGGSSYEQYF.

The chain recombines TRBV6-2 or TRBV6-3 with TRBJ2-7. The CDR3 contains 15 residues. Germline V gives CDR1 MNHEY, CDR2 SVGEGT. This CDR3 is CASSYEAVLYYEQYF.

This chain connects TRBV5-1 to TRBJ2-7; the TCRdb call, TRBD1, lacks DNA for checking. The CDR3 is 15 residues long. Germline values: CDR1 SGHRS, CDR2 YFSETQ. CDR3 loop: CASSLTRQGAEEQYF.

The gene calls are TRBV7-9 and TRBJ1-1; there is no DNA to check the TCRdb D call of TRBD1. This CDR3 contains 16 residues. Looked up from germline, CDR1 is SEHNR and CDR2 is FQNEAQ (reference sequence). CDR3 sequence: CASSLSRGQAKDEAFF.

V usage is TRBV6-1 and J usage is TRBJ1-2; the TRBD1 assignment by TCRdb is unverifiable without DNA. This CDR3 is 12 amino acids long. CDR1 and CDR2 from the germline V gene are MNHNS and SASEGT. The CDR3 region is CASGQQGYGYTF.

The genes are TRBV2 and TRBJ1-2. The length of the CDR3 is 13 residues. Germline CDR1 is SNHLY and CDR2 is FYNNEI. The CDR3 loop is CASMVEANYGYTF.

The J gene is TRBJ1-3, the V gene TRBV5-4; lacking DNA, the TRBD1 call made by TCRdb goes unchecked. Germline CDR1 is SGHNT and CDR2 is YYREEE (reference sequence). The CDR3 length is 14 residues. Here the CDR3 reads CASSLQGPGNTIYF.

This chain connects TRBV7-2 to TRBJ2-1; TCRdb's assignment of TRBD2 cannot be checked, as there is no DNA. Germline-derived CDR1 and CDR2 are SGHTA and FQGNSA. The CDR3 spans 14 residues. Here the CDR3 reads CASSLVTGSGALDF.

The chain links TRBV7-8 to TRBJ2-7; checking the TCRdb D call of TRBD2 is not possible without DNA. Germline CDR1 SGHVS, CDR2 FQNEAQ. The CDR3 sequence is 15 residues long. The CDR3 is CASSPIARSTYEQYF.

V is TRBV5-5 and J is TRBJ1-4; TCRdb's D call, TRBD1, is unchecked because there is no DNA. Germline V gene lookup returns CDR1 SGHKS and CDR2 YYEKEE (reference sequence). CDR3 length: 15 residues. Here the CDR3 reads CASSVTGTANEKLFF.

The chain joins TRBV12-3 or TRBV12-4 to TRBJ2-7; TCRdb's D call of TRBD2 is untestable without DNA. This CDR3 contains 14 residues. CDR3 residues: CASSGSGRSYEQYF.

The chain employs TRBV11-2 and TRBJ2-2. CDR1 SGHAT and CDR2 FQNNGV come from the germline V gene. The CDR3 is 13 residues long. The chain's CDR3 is CASRFTGAGELFF.

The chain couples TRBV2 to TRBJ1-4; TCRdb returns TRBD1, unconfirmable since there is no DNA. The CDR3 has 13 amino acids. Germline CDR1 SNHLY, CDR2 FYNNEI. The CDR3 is CASRDRGLEKLFF.

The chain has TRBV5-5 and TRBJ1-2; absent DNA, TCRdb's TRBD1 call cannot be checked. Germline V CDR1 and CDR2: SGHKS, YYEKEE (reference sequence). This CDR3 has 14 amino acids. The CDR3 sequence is CASSWTGSNNEGTF.

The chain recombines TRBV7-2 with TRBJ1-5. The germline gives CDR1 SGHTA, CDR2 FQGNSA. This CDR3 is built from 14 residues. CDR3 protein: CASSFAGGNQPQHF. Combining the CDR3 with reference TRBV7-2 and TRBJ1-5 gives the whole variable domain GAGVSQSPSNKVTEKGKDVELRCDPISGHTALYWYRQSLGQGLEFLIYFQGNSAPDKSGLPSDRFSAERTGGSVSTLTIQRTQQEDSAVYLCASSFAGGNQPQHFGDGTRLSIL.

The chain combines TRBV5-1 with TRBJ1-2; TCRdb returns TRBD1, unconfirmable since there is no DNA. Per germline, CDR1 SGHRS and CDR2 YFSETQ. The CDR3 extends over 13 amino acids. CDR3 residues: CASSDGNNYGYTF.

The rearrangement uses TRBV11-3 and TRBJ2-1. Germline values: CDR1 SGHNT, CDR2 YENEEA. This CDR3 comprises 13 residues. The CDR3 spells CASSSTTYNEQFF. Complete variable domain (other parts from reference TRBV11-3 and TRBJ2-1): EAGVVQSPRYKIIEKKQPVAFWCNPISGHNTLYWYLQNLGQGPELLIRYENEEAVDDSQLPKDRFSAERLKGVDSTLKIQPAELGDSAVYLCASSSTTYNEQFFGPGTRLTVL.

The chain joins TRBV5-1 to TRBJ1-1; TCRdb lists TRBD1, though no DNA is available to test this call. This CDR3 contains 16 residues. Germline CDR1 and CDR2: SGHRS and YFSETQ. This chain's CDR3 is CASSLGSGQGDTEAFF.

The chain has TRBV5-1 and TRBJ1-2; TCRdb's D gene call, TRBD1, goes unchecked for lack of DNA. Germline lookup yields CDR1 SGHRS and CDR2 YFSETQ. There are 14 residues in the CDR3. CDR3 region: CASSASTGTGGYTF.

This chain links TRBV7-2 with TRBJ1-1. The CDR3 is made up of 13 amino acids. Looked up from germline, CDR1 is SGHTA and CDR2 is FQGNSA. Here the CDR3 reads CASSLARGIEAFF.

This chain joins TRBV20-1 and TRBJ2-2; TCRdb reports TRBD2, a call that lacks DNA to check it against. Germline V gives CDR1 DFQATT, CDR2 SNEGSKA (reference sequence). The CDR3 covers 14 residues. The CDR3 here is CSASKGSRTGELFF.

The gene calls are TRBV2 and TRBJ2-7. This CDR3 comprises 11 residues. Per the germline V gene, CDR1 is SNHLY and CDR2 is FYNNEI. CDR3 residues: CASSQEDKQYF.

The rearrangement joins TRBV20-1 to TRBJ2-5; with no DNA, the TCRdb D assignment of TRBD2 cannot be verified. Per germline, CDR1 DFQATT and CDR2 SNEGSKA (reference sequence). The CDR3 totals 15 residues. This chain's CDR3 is CSARPLGGVQETQYF.

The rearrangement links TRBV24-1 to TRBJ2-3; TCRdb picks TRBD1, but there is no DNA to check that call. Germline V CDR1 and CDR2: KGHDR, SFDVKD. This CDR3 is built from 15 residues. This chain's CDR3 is CATSDPRQSTDTQYF.

The CDR3 sequence: CASSLGGVDEQFF. The rearrangement joins TRBV27 to TRBJ2-1; TCRdb proposes TRBD2, but this gene call is untestable without DNA. The CDR3 contains 13 residues. Germline loops: CDR1 MNHEY, CDR2 SMNVEV (reference sequence).

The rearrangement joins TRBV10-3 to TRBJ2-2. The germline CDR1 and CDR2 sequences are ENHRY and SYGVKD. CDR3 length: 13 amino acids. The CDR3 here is CAIMAGNTGELFF.

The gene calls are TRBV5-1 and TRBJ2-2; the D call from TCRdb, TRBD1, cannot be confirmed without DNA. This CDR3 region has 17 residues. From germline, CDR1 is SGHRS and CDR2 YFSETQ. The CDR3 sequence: CASSSQLTGVSAGELFF.